This record covers a single T cell receptor (beta chain). Its antigen is currently unknown. Total RNA input per TCR library was about 3.5 ug. Template switching appended UMIs that held a 6-nucleotide sample barcode. After re-calling the 5' RACE reads, TCRdb lists one entry per CDR3 protein, DNA absent. This listing includes some 190,000 distinct CDR3 sequences. Germline V CDR1 and CDR2: SGHTA, FQGTGA. The CDR3 runs 14 residues. The entry originates in a study of monozygotic twins with inflammatory bowel disease. Findings of the study overall: Other individuals had fewer clonotypes in common with IBD patients than with healthy twins, especially with disease activity.

The TCR originated in a human donor with ulcerative colitis or Crohn's disease, or a healthy co-twin of an affected twin (not recorded which). The material sequenced was blood. The chain joins TRBV7-3 to TRBJ2-3. Here the CDR3 reads CASSLGLNTDTQYF.